The sequence of this T cell receptor (beta chain) was determined in a study of radiation and T cells in renal cell carcinoma. Study-wide points: In blood, top tumor clones expanded by 2 weeks, shrinking by 4.

On this clone: Its antigen is not identified.

Specified time point: blood 4 weeks post-SBRT, at nephrectomy. Sample treatment: 15 Gy SBRT to primary tumor, nephrectomy 4 weeks later. Nephrectomy followed 15 Gy stereotactic body radiation by 4 weeks. Radiation-treated patients gave blood at baseline, week 2 and week 4. This renal cell carcinoma was of the clear cell type. The repertoire was sequenced with immunoSEQ multiplex PCR; TCRdb's copy has only in-frame clones and lacks some. In the table there are approximately 170,000 clones, 88% of which are singletons. Sequenced here: blood, sampled from a patient whose treatment included radiotherapy and nephrectomy. This TCR was recovered from a woman in her forties or fifties with renal cell carcinoma.

CDR3 sequence: CASSYSFLNAFF. CDR3 coding DNA: TGTGCCAGCAGTTACTCGTTCTTAAACGCTTTCTTT. The chain employs TRBV6-5 and TRBJ1-1, with unresolved D. This CDR3 contains 12 residues. V was shortened by 0 bases and J by 11 bases, with 10 bases between the two germline ends. The germline V gene encodes CDR1 MNHEY and CDR2 SVGAGI.